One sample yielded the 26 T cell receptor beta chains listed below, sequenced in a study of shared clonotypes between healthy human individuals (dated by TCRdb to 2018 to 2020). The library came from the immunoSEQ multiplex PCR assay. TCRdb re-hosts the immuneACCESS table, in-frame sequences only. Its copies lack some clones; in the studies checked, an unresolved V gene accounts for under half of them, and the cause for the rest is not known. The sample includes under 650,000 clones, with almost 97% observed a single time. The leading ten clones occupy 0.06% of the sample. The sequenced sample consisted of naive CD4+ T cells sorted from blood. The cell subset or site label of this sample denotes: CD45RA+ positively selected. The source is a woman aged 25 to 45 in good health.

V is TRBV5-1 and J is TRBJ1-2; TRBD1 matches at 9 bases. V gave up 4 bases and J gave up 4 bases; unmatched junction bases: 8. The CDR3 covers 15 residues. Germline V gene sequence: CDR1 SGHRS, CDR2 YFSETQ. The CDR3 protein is CASSGGDRAPYGYTF. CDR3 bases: TGCGCCAGCAGCGGCGGGGACAGGGCCCCCTATGGCTACACCTTC.

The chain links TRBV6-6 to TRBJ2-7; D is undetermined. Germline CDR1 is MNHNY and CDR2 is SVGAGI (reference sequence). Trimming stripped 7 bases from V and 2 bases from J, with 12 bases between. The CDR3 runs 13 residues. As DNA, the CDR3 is TGTGCCAGCACTATAGTAAGCGCCTACGAGCAGTACTTC. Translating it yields CASTIVSAYEQYF.

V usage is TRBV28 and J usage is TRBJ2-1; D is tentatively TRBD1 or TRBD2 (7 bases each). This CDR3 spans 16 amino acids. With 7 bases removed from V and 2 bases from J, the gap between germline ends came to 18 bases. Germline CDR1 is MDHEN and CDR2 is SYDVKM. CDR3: CASTQGGVTPYNEQFF. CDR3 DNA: TGTGCCAGCACCCAGGGGGGGGTCACCCCCTACAATGAGCAGTTCTTC. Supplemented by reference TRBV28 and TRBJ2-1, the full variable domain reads DVKVTQSSRYLVKRTGEKVFLECVQDMDHENMFWYRQDPGLGLRLIYFSYDVKMKEKGDIPEGYSVSREKKERFSLILESASTNQTSMYLCASTQGGVTPYNEQFFGPGTRLTVL.

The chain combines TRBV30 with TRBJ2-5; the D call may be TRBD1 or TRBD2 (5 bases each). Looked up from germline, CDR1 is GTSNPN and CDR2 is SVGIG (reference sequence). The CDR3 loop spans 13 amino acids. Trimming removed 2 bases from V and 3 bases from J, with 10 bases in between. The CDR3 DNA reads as TGTGCCTGGAGTCCCGGGGCAAAAGAGACCCAGTACTTC. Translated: CAWSPGAKETQYF. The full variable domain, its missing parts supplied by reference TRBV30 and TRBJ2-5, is SQTIHQWPATLVQPVGSPLSLECTVEGTSNPNLYWYRQAAGRGLQLLFYSVGIGQISSEVPQNLSASRPQDRQFILSSKKLLLSDSGFYLCAWSPGAKETQYFGPGTRLLVL.

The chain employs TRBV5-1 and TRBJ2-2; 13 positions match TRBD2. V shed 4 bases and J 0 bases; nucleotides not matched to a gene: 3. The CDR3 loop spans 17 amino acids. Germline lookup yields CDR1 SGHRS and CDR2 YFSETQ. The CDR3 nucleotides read TGCGCCAGCAGCACCGGGACTAGCGGGGCGAACACCGGGGAGCTGTTTTTT. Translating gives CASSTGTSGANTGELFF.

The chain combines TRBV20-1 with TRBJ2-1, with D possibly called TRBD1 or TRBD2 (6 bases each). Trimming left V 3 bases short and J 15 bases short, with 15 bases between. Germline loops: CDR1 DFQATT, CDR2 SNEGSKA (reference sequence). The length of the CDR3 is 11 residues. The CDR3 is CSASVGGRGFF. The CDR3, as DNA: TGCAGTGCTAGCGTGGGGGGCAGGGGGTTCTTC.

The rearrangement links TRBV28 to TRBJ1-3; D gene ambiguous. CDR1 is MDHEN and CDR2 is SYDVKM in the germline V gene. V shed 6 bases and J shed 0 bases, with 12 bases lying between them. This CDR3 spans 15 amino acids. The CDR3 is CASSPHLDSGNTIYF. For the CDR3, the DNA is TGTGCCAGCAGCCCCCATTTGGACTCTGGAAACACCATATATTTT.

DNA for the CDR3: TGTGCCAGCAGCTTGACTAGCGTTACCTACAATGAGCAGTTCTTC. As protein: CASSLTSVTYNEQFF. The chain uses TRBV5-6 and TRBJ2-1; 7 nucleotides line up with TRBD2. V shed 1 base, J shed 2 bases, and the junction held 3 bases outside the gene matches. The CDR3 extends over 15 amino acids. CDR1 and CDR2 (germline): SGHDT, YYEEEE.

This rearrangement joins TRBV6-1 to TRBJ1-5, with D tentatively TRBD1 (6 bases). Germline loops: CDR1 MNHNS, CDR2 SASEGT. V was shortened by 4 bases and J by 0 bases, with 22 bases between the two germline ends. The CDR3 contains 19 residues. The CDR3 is CASSASRDTGIISNQPQHF. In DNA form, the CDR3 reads TGTGCCAGCAGTGCTTCCCGGGACACGGGAATCATTAGCAATCAGCCCCAGCATTTT.

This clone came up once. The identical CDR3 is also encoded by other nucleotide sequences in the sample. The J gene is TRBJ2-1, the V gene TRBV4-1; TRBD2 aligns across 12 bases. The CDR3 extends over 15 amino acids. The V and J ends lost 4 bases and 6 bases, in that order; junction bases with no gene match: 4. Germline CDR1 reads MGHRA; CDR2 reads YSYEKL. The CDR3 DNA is TGCGCCAGCAGCCTCCTAGCGGGAGGGCGCAATGAGCAGTTCTTC. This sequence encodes CASSLLAGGRNEQFF.

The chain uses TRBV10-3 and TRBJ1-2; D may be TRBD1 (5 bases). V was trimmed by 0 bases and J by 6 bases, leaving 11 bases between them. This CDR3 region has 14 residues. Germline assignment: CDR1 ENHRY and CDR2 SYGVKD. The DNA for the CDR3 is TGTGCCATCAGTGAGTCCCAGGGCCGTAATGGCTACACCTTC. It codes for CAISESQGRNGYTF.

CDR3 coding DNA: TGTGCCAGTAGAGGAGCGGGACTTACCTACGAGCAGTACTTC. It translates to CASRGAGLTYEQYF. The genes are TRBV28 and TRBJ2-7, with TRBD2 identical over 7 bases. CDR3 size: 14 residues. Germline V gene sequence: CDR1 MDHEN, CDR2 SYDVKM. Trimming took 9 bases from V and 2 from J; bases not matched to a gene: 10.

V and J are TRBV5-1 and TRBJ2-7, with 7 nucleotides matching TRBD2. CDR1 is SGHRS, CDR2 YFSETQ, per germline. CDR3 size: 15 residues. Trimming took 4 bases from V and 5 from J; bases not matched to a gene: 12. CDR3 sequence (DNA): TGCGCCAGCAGCGCGGCGGGAGCCATAAACAACGAGCAGTACTTC. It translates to CASSAAGAINNEQYF.

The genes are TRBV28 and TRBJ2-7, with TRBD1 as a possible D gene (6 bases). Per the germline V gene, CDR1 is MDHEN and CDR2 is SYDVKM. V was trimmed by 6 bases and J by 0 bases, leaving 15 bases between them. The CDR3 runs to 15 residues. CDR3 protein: CASSSSGQSSYEQYF. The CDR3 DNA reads TGTGCCAGCAGCAGCAGCGGACAGAGCTCCTACGAGCAGTACTTC.

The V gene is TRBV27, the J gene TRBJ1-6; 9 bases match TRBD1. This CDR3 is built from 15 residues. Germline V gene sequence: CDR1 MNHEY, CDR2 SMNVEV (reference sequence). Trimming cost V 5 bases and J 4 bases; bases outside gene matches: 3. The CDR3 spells CASSGGTGYNSPLHF. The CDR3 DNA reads TGTGCCAGCAGTGGGGGGACAGGGTATAATTCACCCCTCCACTTT.

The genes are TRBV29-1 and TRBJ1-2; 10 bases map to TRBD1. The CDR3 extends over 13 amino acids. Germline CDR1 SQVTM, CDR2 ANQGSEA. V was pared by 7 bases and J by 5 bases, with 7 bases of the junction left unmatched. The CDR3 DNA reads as TGCAGCGCCTCCGGGACAGGGGAATATGGCTACACCTTC. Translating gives CSASGTGEYGYTF.

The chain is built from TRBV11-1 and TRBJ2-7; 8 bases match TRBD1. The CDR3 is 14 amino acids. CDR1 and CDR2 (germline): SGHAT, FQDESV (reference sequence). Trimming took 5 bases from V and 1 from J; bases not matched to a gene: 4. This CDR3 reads CASSRRQGSYEQYF. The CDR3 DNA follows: TGTGCCAGCAGCCGAAGACAGGGGTCCTACGAGCAGTACTTC.

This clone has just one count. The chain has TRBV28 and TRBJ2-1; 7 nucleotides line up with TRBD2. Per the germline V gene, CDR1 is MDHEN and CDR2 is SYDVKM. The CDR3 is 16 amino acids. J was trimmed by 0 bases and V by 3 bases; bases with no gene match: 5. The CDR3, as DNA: TGTGCCAGCAGTTTGGGCGGGAGAGTCTCCTACAATGAGCAGTTCTTC. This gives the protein CASSLGGRVSYNEQFF.

DNA of the CDR3: TGTGCCAGCAGCCGATTGACAGGAAACGAAAAACTGTTTTTT. Its translation is CASSRLTGNEKLFF. The V and J genes are TRBV7-9 and TRBJ1-4; tentative D call: TRBD1 (6 bases). CDR3 length: 14 residues. Germline-derived CDR1 and CDR2 are SEHNR and FQNEAQ (reference sequence). V lost 5 bases and J lost 8, with 15 bases in between.

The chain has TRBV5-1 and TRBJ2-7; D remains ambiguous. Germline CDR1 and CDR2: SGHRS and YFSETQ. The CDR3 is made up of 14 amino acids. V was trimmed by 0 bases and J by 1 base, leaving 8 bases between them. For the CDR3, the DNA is TGCGCCAGCAGCTTGGCCACAGAGTCCTACGAGCAGTACTTC. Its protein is CASSLATESYEQYF. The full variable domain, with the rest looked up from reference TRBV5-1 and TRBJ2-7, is KAGVTQTPRYLIKTRGQQVTLSCSPISGHRSVSWYQQTPGQGLQFLFEYFSETQRNKGNFPGRFSGRQFSNSRSEMNVSTLELGDSALYLCASSLATESYEQYFGPGTRLTVT.

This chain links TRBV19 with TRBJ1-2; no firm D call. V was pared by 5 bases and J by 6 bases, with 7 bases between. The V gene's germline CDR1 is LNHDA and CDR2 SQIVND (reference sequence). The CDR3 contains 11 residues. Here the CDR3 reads CASSYTDGYTF. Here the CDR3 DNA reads TGTGCCAGTAGTTACACGGATGGCTACACCTTC.

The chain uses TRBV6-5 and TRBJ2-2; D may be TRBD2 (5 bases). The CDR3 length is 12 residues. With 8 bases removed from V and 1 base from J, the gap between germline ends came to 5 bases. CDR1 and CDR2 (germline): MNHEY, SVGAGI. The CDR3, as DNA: TGTGCCAGCGGGAGGAACACCGGGGAGCTGTTTTTT. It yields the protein CASGRNTGELFF.

The CDR3 spells CASASGGTGGHEQYF. The CDR3 coding sequence is TGTGCCAGCGCGAGCGGAGGGACAGGGGGCCACGAGCAGTACTTC. This chain joins TRBV6-6 and TRBJ2-7, with 12 bases identical to TRBD1. J gave up 5 bases and V 8 bases, and 10 bases lay outside the gene matches. The CDR3 is made up of 15 amino acids. Germline CDR1 reads MNHNY; CDR2 reads SVGAGI (reference sequence).

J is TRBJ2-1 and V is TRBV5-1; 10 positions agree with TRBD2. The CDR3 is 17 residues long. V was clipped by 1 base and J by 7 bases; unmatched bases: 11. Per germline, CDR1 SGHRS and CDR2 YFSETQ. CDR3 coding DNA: TGCGCCAGCAGCTTGAACCCCAGCGGGAGGGGCGAGAATGAGCAGTTCTTC. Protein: CASSLNPSGRGENEQFF.

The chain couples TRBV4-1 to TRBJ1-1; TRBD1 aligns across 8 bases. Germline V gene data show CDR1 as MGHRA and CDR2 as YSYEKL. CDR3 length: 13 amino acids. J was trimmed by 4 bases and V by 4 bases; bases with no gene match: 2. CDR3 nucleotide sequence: TGCGCCAGCAGCCTCGACAGGGGCACTGAAGCTTTCTTT. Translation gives CASSLDRGTEAFF.

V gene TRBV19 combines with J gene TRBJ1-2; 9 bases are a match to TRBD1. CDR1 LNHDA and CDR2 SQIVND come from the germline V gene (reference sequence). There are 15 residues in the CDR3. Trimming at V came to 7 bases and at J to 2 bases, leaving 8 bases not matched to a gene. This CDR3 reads CASISRGTGNYGYTF. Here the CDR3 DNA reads TGTGCCAGTATCTCTAGGGGGACAGGGAACTATGGCTACACCTTC.